This TCR beta chain was captured in a study of T cell responses to AZD1222 COVID-19 vaccine. Assay used: immunoSEQ multiplex PCR; TCRdb lists only in-frame clones, some missing. The table has approximately 120,000 clones, approximately 87% seen once. Germline values: CDR1 SGDLS, CDR2 YYNGEE. The CDR3 is 11 amino acids. Trimming removed 3 bases from V and 4 bases from J, with 4 bases in between. The clonotype originates from an adult in good health. The chain recombines TRBV9 with TRBJ2-5; D not resolved. The sequenced sample was peripheral blood, obtained on day 0 of AZD1222 vaccination. The CDR3 region has the DNA TGTGCCAGCAGCGCCGGAGAGACCCAGTACTTC. Translated: CASSAGETQYF.